This T cell receptor gamma chain is drawn from a study of gammadelta T cells in human blood. With CATT, TCRdb re-called clones from the RT-PCR reads. The table includes 330 or so gamma-chain clones, 36% detected once. Germline V gives CDR1 EGSTGY, CDR2 YDSYTSSV. The CDR3 extends over 12 amino acids. V gave up 6 bases and J gave up 8 bases; unmatched junction bases: 10. By share, this clone counts as large. This receptor was obtained from a human donor. The sequencing input was non-Vgamma9Vdelta2 gamma-delta T cells from infant blood. The chain employs TRGV4 and TRGJ1 or TRGJ2. In DNA, the CDR3 is TGTGCCACCTGGACTCCTCCTCATAAGAAACTCTTT. It translates to CATWTPPHKKLF.